The 9 T cell receptor beta chains below all came from one sample that was sequenced in a study of cytomegalovirus exposure and HLA in healthy donors. PCR primers comprised 60 Vbeta and 13 Jbeta primers. Using immunoSEQ multiplex PCR, the repertoire was profiled, and TCRdb retains in-frame clones only, with some absent. The table shows some 150,000 clones, with approximately 78% occurring only once. Sequenced input: PBMCs. Receptors originate from a man between 40 and 49 years old in good health and CMV-seropositive.

The V gene is TRBV18, the J gene TRBJ2-7; unclear D gene. CDR3 length equals 16 residues. The V gene lost 4 bases and the J gene lost 0 bases, with 16 bases spanning the gap. CDR1 is KGHSH, CDR2 LQKENI, per germline. The chain's CDR3 is CASSRPGSQSSYEQYF. As DNA, the CDR3 is TGTGCCAGCTCACGTCCCGGGTCCCAGAGCTCCTACGAGCAGTACTTC.

V gene TRBV6-5 combines with J gene TRBJ2-4; TRBD1 matches 8 bases. Germline CDR1 MNHEY, CDR2 SVGAGI. Losses at the gene ends were 7 bases for V and 1 base for J; bases not matched to a gene: 6. The CDR3 runs 15 residues. Written as DNA, the CDR3 is TGTGCCAGCACCCAGGGGGCCGGGGCCAAAAACATTCAGTACTTC. Amino acids: CASTQGAGAKNIQYF.

CDR3 bases: TGCGCCAGCAGCTTGGCGACAGGGATAGCCGGGGAGCTGTTTTTT. This codes for CASSLATGIAGELFF. This chain connects TRBV5-1 to TRBJ2-2, with 7 bases identical to TRBD1. Germline V lookup: CDR1 SGHRS, CDR2 YFSETQ. This CDR3 is built from 15 residues. Losses at the gene ends were 0 bases for V and 6 bases for J; bases not matched to a gene: 5. Using reference TRBV5-1 and TRBJ2-2 for the parts outside the CDR3, the full variable domain is KAGVTQTPRYLIKTRGQQVTLSCSPISGHRSVSWYQQTPGQGLQFLFEYFSETQRNKGNFPGRFSGRQFSNSRSEMNVSTLELGDSALYLCASSLATGIAGELFFGEGSRLTVL.

This chain joins TRBV5-4 and TRBJ1-6, with a weak D call TRBD1 (5 bases). Per the germline V gene, CDR1 is SGHNT and CDR2 is YYREEE (reference sequence). CDR3 length: 15 residues. V was clipped by 1 base and J by 3 bases, with 8 bases between them. CDR3 sequence (DNA): TGTGCCAGCAGCTTGACAGGAGACTATAATTCACCCCTCCACTTT. This gives the protein CASSLTGDYNSPLHF.

The genes are TRBV7-6 and TRBJ2-5; 11 bases match TRBD2. The J call could be wrong; TRBJ2-7 is a better fit for the DNA end. Germline CDR1 reads SGHVS; CDR2 reads FNYEAQ. The CDR3 consists of 17 residues. CDR3 sequence reads: CASSLVTGTSGTYEQYF. CDR3 nucleotide sequence: TGTGCCAGCAGCTTAGTCACCGGGACTAGCGGCACCTACGAGCAGTACTTC.

The chain employs TRBV29-1 and TRBJ1-4; possibly TRBD1 for D (6 bases). The CDR3 loop spans 14 amino acids. Trimming took 4 bases from V and 5 from J, leaving 14 bases between them. Germline V gives CDR1 SQVTM, CDR2 ANQGSEA. CDR3 sequence: CSVGGQQPNEKLFF. CDR3 in DNA: TGCAGCGTTGGAGGACAGCAGCCCAATGAAAAACTGTTTTTT. Full variable domain (outside the CDR3, taken from reference TRBV29-1 and TRBJ1-4): SAVISQKPSRDICQRGTSLTIQCQVDSQVTMMFWYRQQPGQSLTLIATANQGSEATYESGFVIDKFPISRPNLTFSTLTVSNMSPEDSSIYLCSVGGQQPNEKLFFGSGTQLSVL.

V and J are TRBV5-6 and TRBJ2-5; 16 nucleotides line up with TRBD2. Trimming took 1 base from V and 0 from J; bases not matched to a gene: 3. Germline V gene sequence: CDR1 SGHDT, CDR2 YYEEEE. There are 18 residues in the CDR3. The CDR3 spells CASSLMGLAGGYQETQYF. The CDR3, as DNA: TGTGCCAGCAGCTTGATGGGACTAGCGGGAGGGTACCAAGAGACCCAGTACTTC. Full variable domain (missing parts from reference TRBV5-6 and TRBJ2-5): DAGVTQSPTHLIKTRGQQVTLRCSPKSGHDTVSWYQQALGQGPQFIFQYYEEEERQRGNFPDRFSGHQFPNYSSELNVNALLLGDSALYLCASSLMGLAGGYQETQYFGPGTRLLVL.

CDR3 sequence (DNA): TGTGCCAGCAGGGCCCCGAACACTGAAGCTTTCTTT. Its protein is CASRAPNTEAFF. The chain employs TRBV6-5 and TRBJ1-1; D is ambiguous. The germline gives CDR1 MNHEY, CDR2 SVGAGI. The CDR3 contains 12 residues. Deletions cut 6 bases from V and 1 base from J, with 6 bases between.

V is TRBV18 and J is TRBJ1-2; perhaps TRBD1 as D (5 bases). Between the trimmed V and J ends, which lost 2 bases and 2 bases, there was a span of 15 bases. The V gene's germline CDR1 is KGHSH and CDR2 LQKENI. The CDR3 has 16 residues. The CDR3, as DNA: TGTGCCAGCTCACCAAGGCAACAGGACCCGAACTATGGCTACACCTTC. Protein sequence: CASSPRQQDPNYGYTF.